Listed here are 17 T cell receptor beta chains from one sample, sequenced in a study of neurological immune-mediated disorders. MiXCR was run by TCRdb on the 5' RACE reads, yielding one entry per CDR3 protein. The sample lists about 22,000 distinct CDR3 sequences, about 10% occurring once. Input material: PBMCs. The receptors originated from a woman aged 55-75 years with HTLV-1-associated myelopathy (HAM/TSP).

This clonotype has a count of ten or more. J is TRBJ2-7 and V is TRBV6-6; TRBD1 matches at 10 bases. CDR1 and CDR2 (germline): MNHNY, SVGAGI (reference sequence). V shed 6 bases, J shed 5 bases, and the junction held 7 bases outside the gene matches. The CDR3 sequence is 14 residues long. CDR3 region: CASSLTGTGDEQYF. The CDR3 DNA sequence: TGTGCCAGCAGCTTAACCGGGACAGGGGACGAGCAGTACTTC.

This clonotype appeared many times. The chain employs TRBV20-1 and TRBJ2-5; D possibly corresponds to TRBD2 (6 bases). The V end was cut by 5 bases, the J end by 0 bases, with 13 bases between. The CDR3 is made up of 14 amino acids. Germline CDR1 DFQATT, CDR2 SNEGSKA (reference sequence). CDR3 DNA sequence: TGCAGTGCTCGCGGGACGTCGTACCAAGAGACCCAGTACTTC. This sequence encodes CSARGTSYQETQYF.

Relative to its sample, this clonotype is medium-sized. The CDR3 loop is CASSLEGNNSPLHF. CDR3 in DNA: TGCGCCAGCAGCTTAGAGGGGAACAATTCACCCCTCCACTTT. The chain has TRBV5-1 and TRBJ1-6; D possibly corresponds to TRBD1 (5 bases). The CDR3 is 14 residues long. V was pared by 2 bases and J by 7 bases, with 10 bases between. The germline V gene has CDR1 SGHRS and CDR2 YFSETQ.

This clonotype was counted many times. This chain uses TRBV12-3 or TRBV12-4 with TRBJ1-1, with 8 bases fitting TRBD1. V dropped 5 bases and J dropped 5; count of bases not matched to a gene: 7. This CDR3 contains 14 residues. The CDR3 DNA follows: TGTGCCAGCAGTCGGGGACAGGTCCTGACTGAAGCTTTCTTT. It codes for CASSRGQVLTEAFF.

This clonotype was observed at least ten times. V gene TRBV12-3 or TRBV12-4 combines with J gene TRBJ1-2, with D tentatively TRBD1 (5 bases). The length of the CDR3 is 14 residues. The V end was cut by 3 bases, the J end by 7 bases, with 15 bases between. The CDR3 loop is CASSLRQGYGGYTF. The CDR3 DNA follows: TGTGCCAGCAGTTTGAGGCAGGGTTATGGTGGCTACACCTTC.

This clonotype was observed at least ten times. The CDR3 loop reads CASSQDPDGYEQYF. CDR3 in DNA: TGCGCCAGCAGCCAAGATCCGGACGGGTACGAGCAGTACTTC. The rearrangement joins TRBV4-1 to TRBJ2-7; D ambiguous. This CDR3 has 14 residues. V lost 0 bases and J 4 bases, leaving 10 bases between the germline ends. Germline lookup yields CDR1 MGHRA and CDR2 YSYEKL.

This clonotype was seen repeatedly, ten times or more. The rearrangement uses TRBV29-1 and TRBJ2-5, with 10 bases aligning to TRBD2. Germline V gene lookup returns CDR1 SQVTM and CDR2 ANQGSEA. J lost 5 bases, V lost 4 bases, and 4 bases had no gene match. The CDR3 totals 13 residues. The CDR3 sequence is CSVAAGGEETQYF. The CDR3 DNA is TGCAGCGTTGCAGCGGGGGGGGAGGAGACCCAGTACTTC.

Details on this clonotype: The DNA is left out, because the CDR3 cannot be placed on it with certainty; the CDR3 is given as TCRdb lists it. This chain links TRBV11-2 with TRBJ1-2; the D call TRBD1 from the table was never checked on the DNA. The CDR3 is 21 residues long, ends included. From germline, CDR1 is SGHAT and CDR2 FQNNGV. CDR3 residues: CASSFYICSAGPPGAVYGYTF.

Many counts were recorded for this clonotype. Written as DNA, the CDR3 is TGTGCCAGCAGGGGACTGGACGAGCAGTACTTC. Translated: CASRGLDEQYF. This sequence joins TRBV6-6 and TRBJ2-7, with a tentative D call TRBD2 (6 bases). Germline-derived CDR1 and CDR2 are MNHNY and SVGAGI (reference sequence). The V end was cut by 6 bases, the J end by 5 bases, with 8 bases between. This CDR3 region has 11 residues.

This clonotype has a single count. V is TRBV5-1 and J is TRBJ1-2; D is perhaps TRBD1 (5 bases). V lost 4 bases to trimming and J lost 4 bases, with 14 bases between them. Germline V gene lookup returns CDR1 SGHRS and CDR2 YFSETQ. This CDR3 has 14 residues. The CDR3 sequence is CASSPKGPGYGYTF. The CDR3 bases are TGCGCCAGCAGCCCCAAGGGACCCGGCTATGGCTACACCTTC.

There are many counts of this clonotype. The rearrangement uses TRBV5-6 and TRBJ2-6; perhaps TRBD1 as D (5 bases). Trimming removed 3 bases at V and 0 bases at J, with 13 bases between. This CDR3 has 17 residues. The germline V gene encodes CDR1 SGHDT and CDR2 YYEEEE. CDR3 DNA sequence: TGTGCCAGCAGCTGGGGCTTTACAAGCTCTGGGGCCAACGTCCTGACTTTC. It is translated as CASSWGFTSSGANVLTF.

A note on this clonotype: A single base separates this from a much larger clone, so it may be a read error. The chain employs TRBV5-1 and TRBJ2-1; D could derive from TRBD1 or TRBD2 (5 bases each). Germline V gene sequence: CDR1 SGHRS, CDR2 YFSETQ. V was trimmed by 2 bases and J by 5 bases, leaving 20 bases between them. The CDR3 is made up of 17 amino acids. In nucleotides, the CDR3 is TGCGCCAGCAGCTTTCGTGATATCGGGGCTGTCCACAATGAGCAGTTCTTC. Amino acids: CASSFRDIGAVHNEQFF.

This clonotype was detected many times. The CDR3 is CAWSVSRTDDGYTF. The CDR3 DNA sequence: TGTGCCTGGAGTGTCTCCCGGACAGACGATGGCTACACCTTC. The rearrangement uses TRBV30 and TRBJ1-2, with D tentatively TRBD1 (6 bases). Trimming removed 0 bases from V and 6 bases from J, with 14 bases in between. Per germline, CDR1 GTSNPN and CDR2 SVGIG (reference sequence). The CDR3 is made up of 14 amino acids.

In this sample, this clonotype turned up many times. The V and J genes are TRBV5-1 and TRBJ1-2; possibly TRBD1 for D (6 bases). The V gene lost 4 bases and the J gene lost 5 bases, with 21 bases spanning the gap. There are 16 residues in the CDR3. Looked up from germline, CDR1 is SGHRS and CDR2 is YFSETQ. This CDR3 reads CASSPGLGTDSYGYTF. The CDR3 DNA reads TGCGCCAGCAGCCCGGGCCTCGGGACGGACAGTTATGGCTACACCTTC.

In its sample, this clonotype was seen many times. This rearrangement joins TRBV12-3 or TRBV12-4 to TRBJ1-5, with D possibly being TRBD1 (5 bases). Trimming stripped 6 bases from V and 3 bases from J, with 9 bases between. The CDR3 is made up of 13 amino acids. This CDR3 reads CASSDSHNQPQHF. CDR3 in DNA: TGTGCCAGCAGCGACAGTCACAATCAGCCCCAGCATTTT.

By share of the sample, this clonotype is medium-sized. The chain uses TRBV5-1 and TRBJ2-5; no clear D. Trimming pared 0 bases from V and 5 bases from J, leaving 14 bases between. This CDR3 has 15 residues. Germline loops: CDR1 SGHRS, CDR2 YFSETQ. CDR3 sequence (DNA): TGCGCCAGCAGCTTGGCAAGTCCTGGCTGGGAGACCCAGTACTTC. Protein product: CASSLASPGWETQYF.

The table lists this clonotype with many counts. The rearrangement joins TRBV5-6 to TRBJ1-1; D remains ambiguous. The ends were cut back, 0 bases at V and 0 bases at J, with 9 bases in the middle. The germline V gene has CDR1 SGHDT and CDR2 YYEEEE. The CDR3 length is 15 residues. This chain's CDR3 is CASSLVEGVNTEAFF. The CDR3 DNA reads TGTGCCAGCAGCTTGGTGGAGGGAGTGAACACTGAAGCTTTCTTT. The variable domain in full, completed from reference TRBV5-6 and TRBJ1-1, reads DAGVTQSPTHLIKTRGQQVTLRCSPKSGHDTVSWYQQALGQGPQFIFQYYEEEERQRGNFPDRFSGHQFPNYSSELNVNALLLGDSALYLCASSLVEGVNTEAFFGQGTRLTVV.